A selection of T cell receptor beta chains follows, all from one sample in a study of blood T cell repertoires in COVID-19. TCRdb's table, derived via immunoSEQ multiplex PCR, lists solely in-frame clones and lacks some. The data contain 300,000 to 400,000 clones, 80% to 90% of them singletons. The sample taken for sequencing was PBMCs or T cells enriched from blood (not recorded which). These receptor sequences come from a woman in her thirties or forties with acute COVID-19. The CDR3 runs from the conserved cysteine through the conserved F or W. The order of the fields is CDR3 length, V gene, D gene, clone size, J gene, CDR3 DNA, CDR3 protein. D genes are given only for firm matches. Clone size appears in some rows only: once, few, many, or a class for an expanded clone.

len: 15
v_gene: TRBV19
d_gene: -
abundance: -
j_gene: TRBJ1-1
CDR3nt: TGTGCCAGTAGTATAGGATCCGGGGTGGGCACTGAAGCTTTCTTT
CDR3aa: CASSIGSGVGTEAFF

len: 16
v_gene: TRBV7-9
d_gene: TRBD2
abundance: -
j_gene: TRBJ2-1
CDR3nt: TGTGCCAGCAGCCCGGGAACTAGCGGGAGGCTCGGTGAGCAGTTCTTC
CDR3aa: CASSPGTSGRLGEQFF

len: 17
v_gene: TRBV2
d_gene: -
abundance: -
j_gene: TRBJ1-2
CDR3nt: TGTGCCAGCAGTGCATCATCGGGAGGACTCCTACTCTATGGCTACACCTTC
CDR3aa: CASSASSGGLLLYGYTF

len: 14
v_gene: TRBV3-1/TRBV3-2
d_gene: TRBD2
abundance: -
j_gene: TRBJ2-7
CDR3nt: TGTGCCAGCAGCCACCAGCGGGAGGGCTACGAGCAGTACTTC
CDR3aa: CASSHQREGYEQYF

len: 17
v_gene: TRBV7-9
d_gene: TRBD2
abundance: -
j_gene: TRBJ2-1
CDR3nt: TGTGCCAGCAGCTTTGTATCCGGGACTAGCACCTACAATGAGCAGTTCTTC
CDR3aa: CASSFVSGTSTYNEQFF

len: 15
v_gene: TRBV18
d_gene: TRBD2
abundance: -
j_gene: TRBJ2-6
CDR3nt: TGTGCCAGCTCACCGGGGGGGGCTGGGGCCAACGTCCTGACTTTC
CDR3aa: CASSPGGAGANVLTF

len: 13
v_gene: TRBV7-8
d_gene: -
abundance: -
j_gene: TRBJ2-2
CDR3nt: TGTGCCAGCAGCCCCCAGGTAGCCGGGGAGCTGTTTTTT
CDR3aa: CASSPQVAGELFF

len: 17
v_gene: TRBV7-9
d_gene: TRBD1
abundance: -
j_gene: TRBJ1-2
CDR3nt: TGTGCCAGCAGCACTCGGGACAGGGAGAGTTCCAAGGATGGCTACACCTTC
CDR3aa: CASSTRDRESSKDGYTF

len: 14
v_gene: TRBV6-4
d_gene: -
abundance: once
j_gene: TRBJ1-6
CDR3nt: TGTGCCAGCAGCACCGGGACCTATAATTCACCCCTCCACTTT
CDR3aa: CASSTGTYNSPLHF

len: 16
v_gene: TRBV7-2
d_gene: TRBD2
abundance: -
j_gene: TRBJ2-3
CDR3nt: TGTGCCAGCAGCCCAAGACTAGCGGGTCTGTCAGATACGCAGTATTTT
CDR3aa: CASSPRLAGLSDTQYF

len: 15
v_gene: TRBV7-9
d_gene: TRBD1
abundance: -
j_gene: TRBJ2-1
CDR3nt: TGTGCCAGCAGCGCCGGGACAGGGGGTGGATTTGAGCAGTTCTTC
CDR3aa: CASSAGTGGGFEQFF

len: 13
v_gene: TRBV7-9
d_gene: -
abundance: -
j_gene: TRBJ1-5
CDR3nt: TGTGCCAGCAGCCTGAACTGGAATCAGCCCCAGCATTTT
CDR3aa: CASSLNWNQPQHF

len: 15
v_gene: TRBV18
d_gene: TRBD1
abundance: -
j_gene: TRBJ1-6
CDR3nt: TGTGCCAGCTCACCCGGACAGGGCGATAATTCACCCCTCCACTTT
CDR3aa: CASSPGQGDNSPLHF

len: 15
v_gene: TRBV2
d_gene: TRBD2
abundance: -
j_gene: TRBJ2-1
CDR3nt: TGTGCCAGCAGTGAACTAGCGGGAGACTACAATGAGCAGTTCTTC
CDR3aa: CASSELAGDYNEQFF

len: 15
v_gene: TRBV6-5
d_gene: TRBD1
abundance: once
j_gene: TRBJ2-7
CDR3nt: TGTGCCAGCAGACAAGACCGGGACAGGCCCTACGAGCAGTACTTC
CDR3aa: CASRQDRDRPYEQYF

len: 15
v_gene: TRBV19
d_gene: TRBD1
abundance: -
j_gene: TRBJ1-1
CDR3nt: TGTGCCAGTGCTCCCGCCCAGGGGGCCTACACTGAAGCTTTCTTT
CDR3aa: CASAPAQGAYTEAFF

len: 13
v_gene: TRBV29-1
d_gene: TRBD1
abundance: -
j_gene: TRBJ1-1
CDR3nt: TGCAGCGGTACACAGGGGGCTGTCACTGAAGCTTTCTTT
CDR3aa: CSGTQGAVTEAFF

len: 16
v_gene: TRBV6-1
d_gene: -
abundance: -
j_gene: TRBJ2-6
CDR3nt: TGTGCCAGCAGTGACGGGACACGACCTGGGGCCAACGTCCTGACTTTC
CDR3aa: CASSDGTRPGANVLTF

len: 13
v_gene: TRBV27
d_gene: -
abundance: -
j_gene: TRBJ1-5
CDR3nt: TGTGCCAGCCGCCAGGGGAAGAATCAGCCCCAGCATTTT
CDR3aa: CASRQGKNQPQHF

len: 14
v_gene: TRBV3-1/TRBV3-2
d_gene: -
abundance: once
j_gene: TRBJ1-5
CDR3nt: TGTGCCAGCAGCCAAGGGCGGGGGAATCAGCCCCAGCATTTT
CDR3aa: CASSQGRGNQPQHF

len: 13
v_gene: TRBV12-3/TRBV12-4
d_gene: -
abundance: -
j_gene: TRBJ1-4
CDR3nt: TGTGCCAGCAGTTTCGCAGGGGTTGAAAAACTGTTTTTT
CDR3aa: CASSFAGVEKLFF

len: 13
v_gene: TRBV9
d_gene: -
abundance: -
j_gene: TRBJ2-2
CDR3nt: TGTGCCCGCCGTGGGCGGGACGTCGGGGAGCTGTTTTTT
CDR3aa: CARRGRDVGELFF

len: 15
v_gene: TRBV27
d_gene: -
abundance: once
j_gene: TRBJ2-3
CDR3nt: TGTGCCAGCAGTTTATACCCCGGGGGCACAGATACGCAGTATTTT
CDR3aa: CASSLYPGGTDTQYF

len: 14
v_gene: TRBV19
d_gene: -
abundance: -
j_gene: TRBJ1-1
CDR3nt: TGTGCCAGTAGTATAGCGGGGGGAACAACTGAAGCTTTCTTT
CDR3aa: CASSIAGGTTEAFF

len: 16
v_gene: TRBV5-1
d_gene: TRBD2
abundance: -
j_gene: TRBJ2-1
CDR3nt: TGCGCCAGCAGCTTGGATGGTAGCGGGAGTACAAATGAGCAGTTCTTC
CDR3aa: CASSLDGSGSTNEQFF

len: 16
v_gene: TRBV7-9
d_gene: TRBD2
abundance: -
j_gene: TRBJ2-1
CDR3nt: TGTGCCAGCAGCTTGGGGACTAGCGGCGTCTACAATGAGCAGTTCTTC
CDR3aa: CASSLGTSGVYNEQFF

len: 14
v_gene: TRBV29-1
d_gene: -
abundance: -
j_gene: TRBJ1-2
CDR3nt: TGCAGCGTCTCCCCGGGGTCCCTTAACTATGGCTACACCTTC
CDR3aa: CSVSPGSLNYGYTF

len: 15
v_gene: TRBV23-1
d_gene: -
abundance: -
j_gene: TRBJ1-6
CDR3nt: TGCGCCAGCGGGCCAGAGGGGGGGGTAAATTCACCCCTCCACTTT
CDR3aa: CASGPEGGVNSPLHF

len: 15
v_gene: TRBV5-1
d_gene: -
abundance: -
j_gene: TRBJ1-1
CDR3nt: TGCGCCAGCAGCTCTCAGGGAGGGGTCAACACTGAAGCTTTCTTT
CDR3aa: CASSSQGGVNTEAFF

len: 18
v_gene: TRBV5-1
d_gene: TRBD2
abundance: -
j_gene: TRBJ2-3
CDR3nt: TGCGCCAGCAGCTTATCTACTACTAGCGGGGGGGTCCGAGATACGCAGTATTTT
CDR3aa: CASSLSTTSGGVRDTQYF

len: 16
v_gene: TRBV5-6
d_gene: TRBD1
abundance: -
j_gene: TRBJ1-1
CDR3nt: TGTGCCAGCAGCTTGTGGAAAGGGACAGTGAACACTGAAGCTTTCTTT
CDR3aa: CASSLWKGTVNTEAFF